A selection of T cell receptor beta chains follows, all from one sample in a study of regulatory T cells in long-lasting Graves disease. One entry per CDR3 protein, called by TCRdb with MiXCR from the multiplex PCR reads. Of 350,000 to 500,000 distinct CDR3 sequences in the sample, around 15% are singletons; the top ten hold about 10%. This same sample was also taken into another study, of T cells in Graves' hyperthyroidism and ophthalmopathy.

The source was peripheral blood mononuclear cells (PBMCs), collected at new diagnosis, from a patient treated with antithyroid drugs. The source is a woman in her twenties or thirties with Graves disease. Each CDR3 is given with its conserved first and last residue. A D gene is named only where the DNA matches it firmly. Some rows mark clone size as missing; the rest say once, few, many or name a class of expanded clone.

clone size	D gene	V gene	J gene	CDR3 protein	CDR3 DNA
many	.	TRBV2	TRBJ2-3	CASSERTHTQYF	TGTGCCAGCAGTGAAAGAACCCATACGCAGTATTTT
.	.	TRBV28	TRBJ2-1	CASRPGSGRENLNEQFF	TGTGCCAGCAGACCCGGGTCGGGCAGGGAGAATCTCAATGAGCAGTTCTTC
many	.	TRBV19	TRBJ1-5	CASSIDHGRNQPQHF	TGTGCCAGTAGTATAGACCATGGTCGCAATCAGCCCCAGCATTTT
many	.	TRBV6-1	TRBJ1-5	CASSERAGLNNQPQHF	TGTGCCAGCAGTGAACGCGCGGGGCTGAACAATCAGCCCCAGCATTTT
.	.	TRBV12-3/TRBV12-4	TRBJ2-3	CASTVGGPGVYF	TGTGCCAGCACCGTGGGGGGACCGGGGGTGTACTTC
.	TRBD1	TRBV20-1	TRBJ2-1	CSASSLKGDRGRSNEQFF	TGCAGTGCTAGTAGTTTAAAGGGGGACAGGGGGCGAAGCAATGAGCAGTTCTTC
many	.	TRBV4-3	TRBJ2-1	CASSQRTLGYNEQFF	TGCGCCAGCAGCCAACGGACATTGGGCTACAATGAGCAGTTCTTC
many	.	TRBV6-2/TRBV6-3	TRBJ2-7	CASSYDWDSYEQYF	TGTGCCAGCAGTTATGACTGGGACTCCTACGAGCAGTACTTC
many	TRBD2	TRBV7-2	TRBJ2-7	CASSVTSGTNYEQYF	TGTGCCAGCAGCGTTACTAGCGGGACTAACTACGAGCAGTACTTC
few	.	TRBV10-3	TRBJ1-6	CAISESRAGGNSPLHF	TGTGCCATCAGTGAGTCTAGGGCAGGTGGCAATTCACCCCTCCACTTT
.	.	TRBV7-3	TRBJ2-7	CASSLSYQGSHPYEQYF	TGTGCCAGCAGCCTTTCGTATCAGGGATCCCACCCCTACGAGCAGTACTTC
few	.	TRBV25-1	TRBJ2-3	CASSESQRTDTQYF	TGTGCCAGCAGTGAATCCCAACGAACAGATACGCAGTATTTT
many	TRBD1	TRBV7-6	TRBJ2-5	CASSLWVDRGQETQYF	TGTGCCAGCAGCTTGTGGGTCGACAGGGGACAAGAGACCCAGTACTTC
many	.	TRBV28	TRBJ2-3	CASSLPSSGPSTDTQYF	TGTGCCAGCAGTCTTCCTTCGTCGGGACCTAGCACAGATACGCAGTATTTT
many	.	TRBV7-9	TRBJ1-2	CASSLGGANYGYTF	TGTGCCAGCAGCTTGGGGGGTGCCAACTATGGCTACACCTTC
many	TRBD2	TRBV30	TRBJ2-5	CAWGVGLAGETQYF	TGTGCCTGGGGGGTAGGACTAGCGGGAGAGACCCAGTACTTC
many	.	TRBV12-3/TRBV12-4	TRBJ2-3	CASSTGFQDTQYF	TGTGCCAGCAGCACAGGGTTCCAAGATACGCAGTATTTT
few	.	TRBV25-1	TRBJ1-4	CASSNPRDYGNEKLFF	TGTGCCAGCAGTAATCCCCGGGACTATGGAAATGAAAAACTGTTTTTT
many	TRBD1	TRBV3-1	TRBJ1-6	CASSSRTGGYNSPLHF	TGTGCCAGCAGCTCACGGACAGGGGGATATAATTCACCCCTCCACTTT
many	.	TRBV20-1	TRBJ2-7	CSAGIGAEEQYF	TGCAGTGCTGGAATTGGGGCAGAGGAGCAGTACTTC
many	TRBD2	TRBV10-3	TRBJ2-3	CAISRGTSGSTDTQYF	TGTGCCATCAGTCGGGGGACTAGCGGGAGCACAGATACGCAGTATTTT
many	TRBD2	TRBV27	TRBJ2-1	CASGTSGILYNEQFF	TGTGCCAGCGGGACTAGCGGGATTCTCTACAATGAGCAGTTCTTC
many	.	TRBV12-3/TRBV12-4	TRBJ1-1	CASSFKTENTEAFF	TGTGCCAGCAGTTTTAAGACAGAGAACACTGAAGCTTTCTTT
few	TRBD2	TRBV6-2/TRBV6-3	TRBJ2-1	CASSPGTSGREGSYNEQFF	TGTGCCAGCAGCCCCGGGACTAGCGGGAGGGAGGGCTCCTACAATGAGCAGTTCTTC
few	.	TRBV6-1	TRBJ1-2	CASSRLIESYGYTF	TGTGCCAGCAGCCGACTCATAGAGTCCTATGGCTACACCTTC
many	.	TRBV29-1	TRBJ2-1	CSVATPYGTNEQFF	TGCAGCGTGGCTACTCCTTACGGGACCAATGAGCAGTTCTTC
.	.	TRBV6-5	TRBJ1-6	CASSYSKPRWGLSNSPLHF	TGTGCCAGCAGTTACTCGAAACCACGGTGGGGACTCTCTAATTCACCCCTCCACTTT
many	.	TRBV2	TRBJ1-2	CASSEAGAGYGYTF	TGTGCCAGCAGTGAAGCAGGGGCGGGCTATGGCTACACCTTC
.	TRBD2	TRBV4-3	TRBJ2-2	CASSPGLAGLNTGELFF	TGCGCCAGCAGCCCGGGACTAGCGGGATTGAACACCGGGGAGCTGTTTTTT
.	TRBD2	TRBV7-9	TRBJ2-5	CASSLGGRADETQYF	TGTGCCAGCAGCTTGGGCGGGAGGGCCGATGAGACCCAGTACTTC
.	.	TRBV6-1	TRBJ2-7	CASTRLPGDPGEQYF	TGTGCCAGCACCAGACTACCCGGGGACCCGGGCGAGCAGTACTTC
many	TRBD1	TRBV6-1	TRBJ1-6	CASSELRDRLNSPLHF	TGTGCCAGCAGTGAACTCCGGGACAGACTAAATTCACCCCTCCACTTT
many	TRBD1	TRBV11-2	TRBJ1-2	CASSLDTGGLGYGYTF	TGTGCCAGCAGCTTAGATACAGGGGGCTTGGGGTATGGCTACACCTTC
.	TRBD2	TRBV6-2/TRBV6-3	TRBJ2-3	CATVPLGLAGVDTQYF	TGTGCCACAGTACCGCTGGGACTAGCGGGAGTGGATACGCAGTATTTT
few	TRBD1	TRBV10-1	TRBJ2-2	CASSELSGQGGSGELFF	TGCGCCAGCAGTGAGCTTTCCGGACAGGGGGGGTCCGGGGAGCTGTTTTTT
many	TRBD2	TRBV27	TRBJ2-7	CASRQTSGVPYEQYF	TGTGCCAGCCGCCAAACTAGCGGCGTACCCTACGAGCAGTACTTC
many	TRBD2	TRBV13	TRBJ2-7	CASSSRLAGVEQYF	TGTGCCAGCAGCTCCCGACTAGCGGGAGTGGAGCAGTACTTC
few	.	TRBV19	TRBJ2-7	CASATSGYEQYF	TGTGCCAGTGCGACCTCAGGCTACGAGCAGTACTTC
many	TRBD2	TRBV19	TRBJ2-1	CASRARLAGGPYNEQFF	TGTGCCAGTAGGGCCAGGCTAGCGGGAGGGCCCTACAATGAGCAGTTCTTC
many	.	TRBV11-3	TRBJ1-1	CASSLDPTNTEAFF	TGTGCCAGCAGCTTAGACCCTACGAACACTGAAGCTTTCTTT
many	.	TRBV7-2	TRBJ2-5	CASSFPRVAVYFQETQYF	TGTGCCAGCAGCTTCCCCAGAGTAGCGGTATATTTCCAAGAGACCCAGTACTTC
few	.	TRBV7-2	TRBJ1-4	CASSYGTNNEKLFF	TGTGCCAGCAGCTACGGGACGAACAATGAAAAACTGTTTTTT
once	.	TRBV24-1	TRBJ2-3	CATSDHGLTDTQYF	TGTGCCACCAGTGATCACGGACTCACAGATACGCAGTATTTT
many	.	TRBV20-1	TRBJ2-5	CSARDRRENQETQYF	TGCAGTGCTAGAGATAGACGGGAGAACCAAGAGACCCAGTACTTC
many	.	TRBV29-1	TRBJ1-1	CSARSRVENTEAFF	TGCAGCGCCCGTTCCCGGGTCGAGAACACTGAAGCTTTCTTT
many	.	TRBV28	TRBJ1-2	CASSLSSRGRGYTF	TGTGCCAGCAGTTTATCTAGTAGGGGACGTGGCTACACCTTC